One sample yielded the 20 T cell receptor beta chains listed below, sequenced in a study of response to subunit inactivated influenza vaccine. TCRdb fed the RT-PCR reads into MiXCR, producing one record per CDR3 protein. This table holds hundreds of thousands of distinct CDR3 sequences, 11% to 15% found once. This specimen consisted of PBMCs from blood, obtained less than 15 days before vaccination. All receptors derive from a man aged 45 to 65 who received an inactivated influenza vaccine.

The chain is built from TRBV4-3 and TRBJ2-7, with D possibly matching TRBD1 (5 bases). This CDR3 is 16 amino acids long. V lost 1 base to trimming and J lost 1 base, with 14 bases between them. Germline values: CDR1 LGHNA, CDR2 YSLEER. DNA for the CDR3: TGCGCCAGCAGCCAAGGGCTTGGGGCCAGTTCCTACGAGCAGTACTTC. This gives the protein CASSQGLGASSYEQYF.

This clonotype appeared a few times. The genes are TRBV29-1 and TRBJ2-5; possibly TRBD1 for D (6 bases). This CDR3 is built from 11 residues. The ends were cut back, 3 bases at V and 6 bases at J, with 8 bases in the middle. Per the germline V gene, CDR1 is SQVTM and CDR2 is ANQGSEA. The DNA of the CDR3 is TGCAGCGTTGATACAGGGAAGACCCAGTACTTC. The encoded protein is CSVDTGKTQYF.

This clonotype turned up a few times. Written as DNA, the CDR3 is TGTGCCAGCAGGCAGGGACAGCTAAACTATGGCTACACCTTC. As protein: CASRQGQLNYGYTF. This chain uses TRBV2 with TRBJ1-2, with 7 nucleotides matching TRBD1. The germline CDR1 and CDR2 sequences are SNHLY and FYNNEI. The CDR3 runs 14 residues. Unmatched junction bases numbered 6, after V lost 6 bases and J lost 2 bases.

The chain links TRBV4-3 to TRBJ1-4; D is unresolved. From germline, CDR1 is LGHNA and CDR2 YSLEER. Trimming stripped 1 base from V and 5 bases from J, with 11 bases between. The CDR3 is 15 amino acids. CDR3 sequence: CASSQGNSRNEKLFF. CDR3 in DNA: TGCGCCAGCAGCCAAGGCAATTCAAGGAATGAAAAACTGTTTTTT.

This clonotype was recorded many times. V gene TRBV6-1 combines with J gene TRBJ1-3; TRBD1 might be the D (5 bases). CDR1 and CDR2 from the germline V gene are MNHNS and SASEGT. CDR3 length: 13 amino acids. V lost 5 bases and J lost 0, with 5 bases in between. CDR3 residues: CASSRGSGNTIYF. The CDR3 region has the DNA TGTGCCAGCAGTAGGGGCTCTGGAAACACCATATATTTT.

This clonotype was observed a few times. The V and J genes are TRBV6-2 or TRBV6-3 and TRBJ2-7; TRBD1 agrees at 10 bases. Looked up from germline, CDR1 is MNHEY and CDR2 is SVGEGT. The CDR3 covers 16 residues. J gave up 2 bases and V 4 bases, and 8 bases lay outside the gene matches. The CDR3 DNA reads TGTGCCAGCAGTTCTGGACAGGGGGTTATCGCCTACGAGCAGTACTTC. It is translated as CASSSGQGVIAYEQYF.

The chain links TRBV3-1 to TRBJ2-2, with D perhaps TRBD1 (6 bases). This CDR3 comprises 16 residues. Germline V gives CDR1 LGHDT, CDR2 YNNKEL (reference sequence). The V end lost 0 bases, the J end lost 6 bases, and 14 bases lay between the germline ends. CDR3 sequence (DNA): TGTGCCAGCAGCCAAGAATTTTCAGGGGTCCCCGGGGAGCTGTTTTTT. Its translation is CASSQEFSGVPGELFF. The full variable domain, its missing parts supplied by reference TRBV3-1 and TRBJ2-2, is DTAVSQTPKYLVTQMGNDKSIKCEQNLGHDTMYWYKQDSKKFLKIMFSYNNKELIINETVPNRFSPKSPDKAHLNLHINSLELGDSAVYFCASSQEFSGVPGELFFGEGSRLTVL.

The sample holds many counts of this clonotype. The chain joins TRBV7-9 to TRBJ2-1; 8 nucleotides match TRBD2. The trim removed 5 bases at V and 6 bases at J, leaving 12 bases unmatched. Germline lookup yields CDR1 SEHNR and CDR2 FQNEAQ (reference sequence). The CDR3 loop spans 16 amino acids. The chain's CDR3 is CASSPPSAGGGNEQFF. The CDR3 nucleotides read TGTGCCAGCAGCCCGCCGTCCGCGGGAGGTGGCAATGAGCAGTTCTTC. The full variable domain, in which reference TRBV7-9 and TRBJ2-1 provide the parts outside the CDR3, is DTGVSQNPRHKITKRGQNVTFRCDPISEHNRLYWYRQTLGQGPEFLTYFQNEAQLEKSRLLSDRFSAERPKGSFSTLEIQRTEQGDSAMYLCASSPPSAGGGNEQFFGPGTRLTVL.

The genes are TRBV4-3 and TRBJ2-2; 8 positions match TRBD2. CDR3 length: 16 amino acids. CDR1 is LGHNA, CDR2 YSLEER, per germline. V lost 4 bases to trimming and J lost 6 bases; unmatched junction nucleotides: 10. CDR3 DNA sequence: TGCGCCAGCAGCCCACCGGGACTAGGGGTCCCCGGGGAGCTGTTTTTT. It specifies CASSPPGLGVPGELFF.

V is TRBV20-1 and J is TRBJ2-1; 12 bases fit TRBD2. J gave up 4 bases and V 4 bases, and 5 bases lay outside the gene matches. Per germline, CDR1 DFQATT and CDR2 SNEGSKA (reference sequence). This CDR3 comprises 15 residues. The CDR3 sequence is CSATRTSGTYNEQFF. For the CDR3, the DNA is TGCAGTGCTACAAGGACTAGCGGGACTTACAATGAGCAGTTCTTC.

In its sample, this clonotype was seen many times. The chain combines TRBV18 with TRBJ2-7; TRBD1 matches at 9 bases. The CDR3 is 14 residues long. The V gene's germline CDR1 is KGHSH and CDR2 LQKENI. V shed 8 bases and J 3 bases; nucleotides not matched to a gene: 8. DNA for the CDR3: TGTGCCAGCAGTCCCGGGACAGGGATCTACGAGCAGTACTTC. It codes for CASSPGTGIYEQYF.

The chain carries TRBV12-3 or TRBV12-4 and TRBJ1-5; D is uncertain. This CDR3 region has 13 residues. Trimming stripped 5 bases from V and 4 bases from J, with 9 bases between. The CDR3 region is CASSTPGNQPQHF. The CDR3 nucleotides are TGTGCCAGCAGTACGCCTGGTAATCAGCCCCAGCATTTT.

This clonotype has at least ten counts. The J gene is TRBJ1-2, the V gene TRBV12-3 or TRBV12-4, with TRBD1 as a possible D gene (5 bases). Trimming shortened V by 5 bases and J by 0 bases, and 13 bases separated the two germline ends. This CDR3 is 15 amino acids long. Written as DNA, the CDR3 is TGTGCCAGCAGTCCGGACGGACAATCTAACTATGGCTACACCTTC. Translated: CASSPDGQSNYGYTF.

This clonotype was observed at least ten times. The V gene is TRBV29-1, the J gene TRBJ1-3; D gene ambiguous. The CDR3 is 13 residues long. Trimming removed 4 bases at V and 0 bases at J, with 7 bases between. From germline, CDR1 is SQVTM and CDR2 ANQGSEA. The DNA for the CDR3 is TGCAGCGTTGCTTCGCACTCTGGAAACACCATATATTTT. Translation gives CSVASHSGNTIYF.

J is TRBJ2-1 and V is TRBV3-1, with 10 bases lining up with TRBD2. The germline V gene has CDR1 LGHDT and CDR2 YNNKEL (reference sequence). The CDR3 spans 14 residues. V shed 6 bases, J shed 9 bases, and the junction held 8 bases outside the gene matches. This chain's CDR3 is CASSPAGGLGEQFF. Written as DNA, the CDR3 is TGTGCCAGCAGTCCAGCGGGGGGGTTGGGTGAGCAGTTCTTC.

This clonotype was counted between two and nine times. The rearrangement links TRBV5-1 to TRBJ1-1; no firm D call. The CDR3 runs to 15 residues. Germline loops: CDR1 SGHRS, CDR2 YFSETQ. The V end was cut by 0 bases, the J end by 5 bases, with 14 bases between. CDR3 nucleotides: TGCGCCAGCAGCTTGGCTGGCAGCCAGCAGACTGAAGCTTTCTTT. This translates into CASSLAGSQQTEAFF.

There are many counts of this clonotype. The gene calls are TRBV4-3 and TRBJ2-5, with a possible D match to TRBD2 (6 bases). The CDR3 is 15 residues long. CDR1 is LGHNA, CDR2 YSLEER, per germline. The V end lost 0 bases, the J end lost 2 bases, and 10 bases lay between the germline ends. CDR3 bases: TGCGCCAGCAGCCAAGATGGGAGGAGGCAAGAGACCCAGTACTTC. Encoded protein: CASSQDGRRQETQYF.

This clonotype was detected many times. The chain recombines TRBV7-8 with TRBJ2-7, with D perhaps matching TRBD1 (7 bases). CDR1 is SGHVS and CDR2 is FQNEAQ in the germline V gene. V gave up 2 bases and J gave up 4 bases, with 24 bases separating them. This CDR3 has 18 residues. CDR3 protein: CASSLRGLGDGGFYEQYF. The CDR3 DNA is TGTGCCAGCAGCTTAAGGGGGCTGGGGGACGGAGGGTTTTACGAGCAGTACTTC.

Only a few counts were recorded for this clonotype. This chain joins TRBV20-1 and TRBJ2-1; 8 nucleotides line up with TRBD2. V lost 5 bases, J lost 3 bases, and 6 bases stayed unmatched. This CDR3 region has 14 residues. Per the germline V gene, CDR1 is DFQATT and CDR2 is SNEGSKA (reference sequence). CDR3 nucleotide sequence: TGCAGTGCTGGAAAAACTAGCGGCTACAATGAGCAGTTCTTC. It specifies CSAGKTSGYNEQFF.

This clonotype was found many times. This chain uses TRBV9 with TRBJ2-5, with D uncertain. The CDR3 sequence is 14 residues long. V lost 4 bases and J lost 0, with 10 bases in between. The germline V gene has CDR1 SGDLS and CDR2 YYNGEE. The CDR3 DNA is TGTGCCAGCAGCCCCCATGGGTACCAAGAGACCCAGTACTTC. Translating it yields CASSPHGYQETQYF.